Listed here are 29 T cell receptor beta chains from one sample, sequenced in a study of blood T cell repertoires in COVID-19. TCRdb keeps only in-frame clones here, not all; method: immunoSEQ multiplex PCR. The sample holds about 290,000 clones, 85% seen once. The sample comprised peripheral blood. The origin of the receptors is a woman aged 50 to 60 with active or convalescent COVID-19.

This rearrangement joins TRBV20-1 to TRBJ2-3, with a tentative D call TRBD2 (6 bases). Germline CDR1 and CDR2: DFQATT and SNEGSKA (reference sequence). The ends were cut back, 3 bases at V and 2 bases at J, with 9 bases in the middle. The CDR3 totals 13 residues. DNA for the CDR3: TGCAGTGCTAGTGAGGACTACACAGATACGCAGTATTTT. Translation gives CSASEDYTDTQYF.

This clone turned up a few times. This chain connects TRBV5-1 to TRBJ1-5, with 10 bases fitting TRBD1. The V segment lost 3 bases and the J segment 13 bases; nucleotides outside the gene matches: 10. Germline V gives CDR1 SGHRS, CDR2 YFSETQ. The CDR3 length is 14 residues. CDR3 DNA: TGCGCCAGCAGCTCCGGGACAGGGGAGATGCCGCAGCATTTT. Its protein product is CASSSGTGEMPQHF.

The chain combines TRBV10-3 with TRBJ1-2; 10 bases fit TRBD1. The germline CDR1 and CDR2 sequences are ENHRY and SYGVKD. Losses at the gene ends were 0 bases for V and 4 bases for J; bases not matched to a gene: 2. The CDR3 runs to 15 residues. In nucleotides, the CDR3 is TGTGCCATCAGTGAGTCGACAGGGGGCGTCTATGGCTACACCTTC. Translating it yields CAISESTGGVYGYTF.

The CDR3 region is CAISESGDGSPLHF. The DNA for the CDR3 is TGTGCCATCAGTGAATCAGGGGACGGATCACCCCTCCACTTT. The chain employs TRBV10-3 and TRBJ1-6; D may be TRBD1 (6 bases). The germline V gene encodes CDR1 ENHRY and CDR2 SYGVKD. The length of the CDR3 is 14 residues. Trimming took off 3 bases at V and 10 bases at J, with 13 bases between the two ends.

There are many counts of this clone. This rearrangement joins TRBV2 to TRBJ1-2; no clear D gene. With 2 bases removed from V and 7 bases from J, the gap between germline ends came to 5 bases. The CDR3 is 11 amino acids. Germline V lookup: CDR1 SNHLY, CDR2 FYNNEI. The CDR3, as DNA: TGTGCCAGCAGTGAAATCCGTGGCTACACCTTC. It is translated as CASSEIRGYTF. Full variable domain (remainder filled in from reference TRBV2 and TRBJ1-2): EPEVTQTPSHQVTQMGQEVILRCVPISNHLYFYWYRQILGQKVEFLVSFYNNEISEKSEIFDDQFSVERPDGSNFTLKIRSTKLEDSAMYFCASSEIRGYTFGSGTRLTVV.

The chain carries TRBV5-1 and TRBJ2-5; a weak D match, TRBD1 (6 bases). Germline V CDR1 and CDR2: SGHRS, YFSETQ. The CDR3 is 16 amino acids. V shed 4 bases and J shed 1 base, with 17 bases lying between them. The CDR3 region has the DNA TGCGCCAGCAGCCCCCGCGGACAGCTGATCCAAGAGACCCAGTACTTC. It is translated as CASSPRGQLIQETQYF.

The chain has TRBV28 and TRBJ2-5; the D gene is possibly TRBD2 (6 bases). Trimming pared 7 bases from V and 5 bases from J, leaving 20 bases between. The CDR3 runs to 15 residues. Germline V gene lookup returns CDR1 MDHEN and CDR2 SYDVKM. For the CDR3, the DNA is TGTGCCAGCACCCGCAGGGAGGAGGAGCTTGAGACCCAGTACTTC. This gives the protein CASTRREEELETQYF.

This clone was picked up one time. This chain joins TRBV4-1 and TRBJ2-7, with a weak D call TRBD1 (5 bases). Per germline, CDR1 MGHRA and CDR2 YSYEKL. V was cut by 6 bases and J by 10 bases, with 19 bases left in between. This CDR3 is 13 amino acids long. The CDR3 reads CASSPGHSQRQYF. In DNA, the CDR3 is TGCGCCAGCAGTCCAGGACACTCCCAGCGCCAGTACTTC.

This chain uses TRBV4-1 with TRBJ1-2; the match to TRBD1 covers 8 bases. CDR1 is MGHRA, CDR2 YSYEKL, per germline. The trim removed 3 bases at V and 1 base at J, leaving 13 bases unmatched. The CDR3 loop spans 18 amino acids. CDR3 DNA sequence: TGCGCCAGCAGCCATCCCGTGACCGGACAGGGACTTAACTATGGCTACACCTTC. Amino acid sequence: CASSHPVTGQGLNYGYTF.

The table lists this clone with a few counts. J is TRBJ2-2 and V is TRBV5-4, with TRBD2 identical over 11 bases. The CDR3 loop spans 14 amino acids. The germline V gene has CDR1 SGHNT and CDR2 YYREEE (reference sequence). The V and J ends lost 3 bases and 5 bases, in that order; junction bases with no gene match: 0. CDR3 residues: CASSWTSGTGELFF. CDR3 sequence (DNA): TGTGCCAGCAGCTGGACTAGCGGGACCGGGGAGCTGTTTTTT.

This clone was seen at least ten times. The chain is built from TRBV9 and TRBJ1-2; D perhaps matches TRBD1 (6 bases). The CDR3 extends over 15 amino acids. Trimming cost V 0 bases and J 0 bases, with 9 bases left between them. The germline gives CDR1 SGDLS, CDR2 YYNGEE. In DNA form, the CDR3 reads TGTGCCAGCAGCGTAGACAACAGGGCTAACTATGGCTACACCTTC. It is translated as CASSVDNRANYGYTF.

This clone has just one count. Here the CDR3 reads CASSQDSREKLFF. CDR3 in DNA: TGCGCCAGCAGCCAGGACAGCCGTGAAAAACTGTTTTTT. The chain employs TRBV4-1 and TRBJ1-4; tentatively, D is TRBD1 (6 bases). Germline CDR1 and CDR2: MGHRA and YSYEKL. Trimming stripped 3 bases from V and 7 bases from J, with 9 bases between. The CDR3 runs 13 residues.

The chain employs TRBV24-1 and TRBJ1-1; D might be TRBD1 (5 bases). There are 16 residues in the CDR3. V lost 1 base and J lost 1, with 12 bases in between. Per the germline V gene, CDR1 is KGHDR and CDR2 is SFDVKD. CDR3 coding DNA: TGTGCCACCAGTGATTTCATACTTGACAGGAACACTGAAGCTTTCTTT. It translates to CATSDFILDRNTEAFF.

The chain joins TRBV7-2 to TRBJ2-5; D gene ambiguous. The CDR3 runs to 14 residues. V was trimmed by 1 base and J by 5 bases, leaving 11 bases between them. Germline V gene data show CDR1 as SGHTA and CDR2 as FQGNSA. CDR3 in DNA: TGTGCCAGCAGCTTAGGTACCCCTCGGGAGACCCAGTACTTC. This gives the protein CASSLGTPRETQYF.

The chain recombines TRBV28 with TRBJ2-3, with a possible D match to TRBD2 (6 bases). Germline-derived CDR1 and CDR2 are MDHEN and SYDVKM. Trimming stripped 3 bases from V and 3 bases from J, with 10 bases between. The CDR3 has 14 amino acids. The CDR3 nucleotides are TGTGCCAGCAGTTTTTGGAGGGTGACAGATACGCAGTATTTT. Translation gives CASSFWRVTDTQYF.

The chain combines TRBV9 with TRBJ1-2; the D is unclear. CDR3 length equals 14 residues. The germline V gene encodes CDR1 SGDLS and CDR2 YYNGEE. V shed 0 bases and J shed 6 bases, with 12 bases lying between them. CDR3 sequence: CASSVADPENGYTF. The CDR3 DNA is TGTGCCAGCAGCGTAGCTGATCCGGAGAATGGCTACACCTTC.

The chain recombines TRBV27 with TRBJ1-1; the D is unclear. The CDR3 has 14 amino acids. Trimming left V 3 bases short and J 1 base short, with 9 bases between. The germline V gene has CDR1 MNHEY and CDR2 SMNVEV (reference sequence). In DNA form, the CDR3 reads TGTGCCAGCAGTTTCATCACAGAGAACACTGAAGCTTTCTTT. Protein: CASSFITENTEAFF.

Ten or more counts support this clone. CDR3 sequence reads: CASSEVVGQGEAFF. The CDR3 DNA sequence: TGCGCCAGCAGTGAGGTCGTAGGGCAGGGAGAAGCTTTCTTT. The gene calls are TRBV10-1 and TRBJ1-1; a weak D match, TRBD1 (5 bases). Germline values: CDR1 WNHNN, CDR2 SYGVQD (reference sequence). This CDR3 is built from 14 residues. Trimming pared 2 bases from V and 8 bases from J, leaving 15 bases between.

The V call is TRBV28, the J call TRBJ2-3; 7 bases align to TRBD2. CDR3 length equals 16 residues. V gave up 4 bases and J gave up 0 bases; unmatched junction bases: 7. Per germline, CDR1 MDHEN and CDR2 SYDVKM. The CDR3 protein is CASSSPTSTSTDTQYF. The CDR3 bases are TGTGCCAGCAGTTCCCCGACTAGCACTAGCACAGATACGCAGTATTTT.

This clone was seen a handful of times. This chain uses TRBV6-5 with TRBJ2-7; 12 bases map to TRBD1. Germline CDR1 is MNHEY and CDR2 is SVGAGI. V was pared by 9 bases and J by 6 bases, with 6 bases of the junction left unmatched. CDR3 length: 13 residues. CDR3 sequence reads: CASSGQGAGEQYF. The CDR3 DNA follows: TGTGCCAGTTCGGGACAGGGGGCCGGCGAGCAGTACTTC.

The CDR3 DNA sequence: TGTGCCAGCAGCTTTTCCGACAGGAACAATGAGCAGTTCTTC. Translated, it gives CASSFSDRNNEQFF. The rearrangement links TRBV5-8 to TRBJ2-1; a possible D gene is TRBD1 (6 bases). V was clipped by 2 bases and J by 5 bases, with 11 bases between them. The CDR3 sequence is 14 residues long. Germline V gene sequence: CDR1 SGHTS, CDR2 YDEGEE.

V gene TRBV7-2 combines with J gene TRBJ1-3; 7 bases are a match to TRBD1. J gave up 4 bases and V 3 bases, and 3 bases lay outside the gene matches. Germline CDR1 is SGHTA and CDR2 is FQGNSA. This CDR3 is built from 14 residues. CDR3 in DNA: TGTGCCAGCAGCTTGACAGGGTTCGGAAACACCATATATTTT. Translated: CASSLTGFGNTIYF.

The chain combines TRBV6-5 with TRBJ2-5; TRBD2 agrees at 11 bases. There are 15 residues in the CDR3. Germline assignment: CDR1 MNHEY and CDR2 SVGAGI. J was trimmed by 4 bases and V by 6 bases; bases with no gene match: 7. The CDR3 DNA reads as TGTGCCAGCAGATCTACTAGCGGGAGCGGAGAGACCCAGTACTTC. Protein product: CASRSTSGSGETQYF.

The rearrangement uses TRBV5-1 and TRBJ2-7; 10 nucleotides align to TRBD2. Per germline, CDR1 SGHRS and CDR2 YFSETQ. The ends lost 1 base at V and 7 bases at J; junction bases unmatched: 8. CDR3 size: 15 residues. The CDR3 DNA follows: TGCGCCAGCAGCTTGTACACTAGCGGGGCGGGGGAGCAGTACTTC. This gives the protein CASSLYTSGAGEQYF.

J is TRBJ1-2 and V is TRBV3-1 (or the pseudogene TRBV3-2), with unresolved D. Trimming shortened V by 1 base and J by 4 bases, and 13 bases separated the two germline ends. Germline V lookup: CDR1 LGHDT, CDR2 YNNKEL (reference sequence). This CDR3 contains 15 residues. CDR3 loop: CASSQGPQSGYGYTF. For the CDR3, the DNA is TGTGCCAGCAGCCAAGGGCCGCAGTCTGGCTATGGCTACACCTTC.

The CDR3, as DNA: TGTGCCAGCAGCCCCGTCCAGGGAGGATATGGCTACACCTTC. Protein sequence: CASSPVQGGYGYTF. The chain recombines TRBV5-4 with TRBJ1-2, with TRBD1 as a possible D gene (5 bases). V gave up 4 bases and J gave up 5 bases, with 15 bases separating them. The germline V gene encodes CDR1 SGHNT and CDR2 YYREEE (reference sequence). The CDR3 has 14 residues.

The rearrangement joins TRBV5-1 to TRBJ1-1; perhaps TRBD1 as D (5 bases). This CDR3 spans 15 amino acids. The V gene's germline CDR1 is SGHRS and CDR2 YFSETQ. V was trimmed by 2 bases and J by 2 bases, leaving 13 bases between them. The CDR3 region is CASSFQGAPNTEAFF. As DNA, the CDR3 is TGCGCCAGCAGCTTCCAGGGCGCCCCAAACACTGAAGCTTTCTTT.

The chain couples TRBV11-1 to TRBJ2-1, with TRBD2 matching 7 bases. The CDR3 spans 15 residues. Germline CDR1 SGHAT, CDR2 FQDESV (reference sequence). J lost 5 bases, V lost 3 bases, and 7 bases had no gene match. CDR3: CASSFWGEGHNEQFF. CDR3 nucleotides: TGTGCCAGCAGCTTTTGGGGGGAGGGCCACAATGAGCAGTTCTTC. Full variable domain (missing parts from reference TRBV11-1 and TRBJ2-1): EAEVAQSPRYKITEKSQAVAFWCDPISGHATLYWYRQILGQGPELLVQFQDESVVDDSQLPKDRFSAERLKGVDSTLKIQPAELGDSAMYLCASSFWGEGHNEQFFGPGTRLTVL.

This clone was seen a handful of times. The chain joins TRBV9 to TRBJ1-1, with D maybe TRBD1 (5 bases). The length of the CDR3 is 14 residues. CDR1 SGDLS and CDR2 YYNGEE come from the germline V gene. V dropped 0 bases and J dropped 2 bases, with 8 bases sitting between them. The CDR3 is CASSVDGQNTEAFF. In DNA form, the CDR3 reads TGTGCCAGCAGCGTAGATGGACAAAACACTGAAGCTTTCTTT.